These 6 T cell receptor beta chains came from one sample sequenced in a study of neurological immune-mediated disorders. TCRdb used MiXCR to reprocess the 5' RACE reads, holding one entry per CDR3 protein. The sample yields 71,000 or so distinct CDR3 sequences, 12% to 15% seen once. Time point denoted: longitudinal time-point 1 (baseline). Sequenced input: PBMCs. These receptor sequences come from a female donor with HTLV-1-associated myelopathy (HAM/TSP).

The sample holds many counts of this clonotype. J is TRBJ2-3 and V is TRBV20-1; possible D gene TRBD2, 5 bases. Looked up from germline, CDR1 is DFQATT and CDR2 is SNEGSKA (reference sequence). This CDR3 has 13 amino acids. V dropped 5 bases and J dropped 6 bases, with 15 bases sitting between them. CDR3 DNA: TGCAGTGCTCCCGCGGCGTGGAGGGATACGCAGTATTTT. As protein: CSAPAAWRDTQYF.

V gene TRBV7-6 combines with J gene TRBJ2-2, with D hard to call. This CDR3 contains 14 residues. V dropped 5 bases and J dropped 0 bases, with 7 bases sitting between them. The germline CDR1 and CDR2 sequences are SGHVS and FNYEAQ. CDR3 sequence: CASSRFANTGELFF. CDR3 nucleotide sequence: TGTGCCAGCAGCCGGTTCGCGAACACCGGGGAGCTGTTTTTT.

At least ten counts were recorded for this clonotype. The chain links TRBV5-1 to TRBJ1-6, with 8 bases that match TRBD1. With V trimmed by 3 bases and J by 8 bases, 4 bases remained unmatched. Germline CDR1 and CDR2: SGHRS and YFSETQ. This CDR3 comprises 14 residues. CDR3 DNA: TGCGCCAGCAGCTGGACACAGGGGGATTCACCCCTCCACTTT. It specifies CASSWTQGDSPLHF. The full variable domain, completed using reference TRBV5-1 and TRBJ1-6, is KAGVTQTPRYLIKTRGQQVTLSCSPISGHRSVSWYQQTPGQGLQFLFEYFSETQRNKGNFPGRFSGRQFSNSRSEMNVSTLELGDSALYLCASSWTQGDSPLHFGNGTRLTVT.

About this clonotype itself: This may stem from a read error, because a much larger clone lies one nucleotide away. The chain combines TRBV6-5 with TRBJ1-6, with no clear D. Germline lookup yields CDR1 MNHEY and CDR2 SVGAGI. The CDR3 covers 12 residues. The CDR3 DNA is TGTGCCAGCAGTTACGGGTATTCACCCATCCACTTT. It is translated as CASSYGYSPIHF.

This clonotype is medium-sized. The V and J genes are TRBV5-1 and TRBJ2-5; 8 bases are a match to TRBD1. This CDR3 region has 14 residues. Trimming at V came to 5 bases and at J to 1 base, leaving 4 bases not matched to a gene. CDR1 and CDR2 (germline): SGHRS, YFSETQ. The CDR3 nucleotides read TGCGCCAGCAGTCTGACAGGGGTCCAAGAGACCCAGTACTTC. Residues: CASSLTGVQETQYF.

This chain uses TRBV25-1 with TRBJ2-7; no definite D call. The germline V and J ends were trimmed by 7 bases and 4 bases, with 14 bases remaining between them. CDR1 MGHDK and CDR2 SYGVNS come from the germline V gene. The CDR3 sequence is 13 residues long. CDR3 sequence reads: CASNSGMVYEQYF. DNA of the CDR3: TGTGCCAGCAACTCTGGCATGGTATACGAGCAGTACTTC.